This T cell receptor beta chain derives from a study of response to subunit inactivated influenza vaccine. General study results and limits: A suggestion made by the authors is that each seasonal influenza vaccination recruits few new T cells.

TCRdb called the RT-PCR reads again in MiXCR, with one record for every CDR3 protein. The data show around 850,000 distinct CDR3 sequences, approximately 17% seen once. Germline assignment: CDR1 MNHNY and CDR2 SVGAGI (reference sequence). The CDR3 runs to 13 residues. Trimming stripped 7 bases from V and 1 base from J, with 9 bases between. This clonotype has only a few counts. Its antigen is not known. The origin of this receptor is a middle-aged man who received an inactivated influenza vaccine. The rearrangement joins TRBV6-6 to TRBJ2-3; D gene ambiguous. The starting material was PBMCs from blood, obtained 5 to 6 days after vaccination. CDR3 residues: CASIQRRTDTQYF. Written as DNA, the CDR3 is TGTGCCAGCATTCAGCGCCGCACAGATACGCAGTATTTT.